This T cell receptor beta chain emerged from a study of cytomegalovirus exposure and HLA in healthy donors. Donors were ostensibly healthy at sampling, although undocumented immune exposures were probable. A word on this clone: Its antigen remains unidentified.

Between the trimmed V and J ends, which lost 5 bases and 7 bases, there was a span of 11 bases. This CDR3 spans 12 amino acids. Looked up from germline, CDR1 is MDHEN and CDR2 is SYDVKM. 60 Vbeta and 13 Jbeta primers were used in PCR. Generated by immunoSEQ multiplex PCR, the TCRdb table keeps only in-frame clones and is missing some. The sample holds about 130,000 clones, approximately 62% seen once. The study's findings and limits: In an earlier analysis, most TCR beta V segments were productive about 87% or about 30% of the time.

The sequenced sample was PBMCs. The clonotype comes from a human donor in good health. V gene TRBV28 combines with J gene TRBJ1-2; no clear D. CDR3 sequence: CASSPRRGGYTF. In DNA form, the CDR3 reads TGTGCCAGCAGTCCCCGGCGGGGTGGCTACACCTTC.